This T cell receptor beta chain derives from a study of cytomegalovirus exposure and HLA in healthy donors. Though probably carrying unrecorded immune exposures, donors were nominally healthy at sampling. PCR primers comprised 60 Vbeta and 13 Jbeta primers. TCRdb's copy holds only in-frame clones and misses some; the assay was immunoSEQ multiplex PCR. The table lists about 150,000 clones, 75% to 85% of them singletons. Study findings and constraints: A later analysis linked a missense DCLRE1C variant to TCR beta V- and J-gene trimming.

Worth noting for this clone: What it recognizes is unknown.

Sequenced material: PBMCs. The clonotype was recovered from a woman aged 40 to 50 in good health and CMV-seropositive.

CDR3 in amino acids: CSVLRSSGFYNEQFF. The CDR3 coding sequence is TGCAGCGTACTTCGGAGTAGCGGGTTCTACAATGAGCAGTTCTTC. The V call is TRBV29-1, the J call TRBJ2-1, with TRBD2 matching 7 bases. Germline CDR1 and CDR2: SQVTM and ANQGSEA. The V segment lost 6 bases and the J segment 3 bases; nucleotides outside the gene matches: 11. CDR3 length: 15 residues.